One and the same sample provided the 10 T cell receptor beta chains below, sequenced in a study of blood T cells in healthy people across ages. Together with a sample-barcoded 5' primer, a J-beta primer mix was included in a second PCR lasting roughly 6 to 12 cycles. In TCRdb, the 5' RACE reads were re-called with MiXCR into one record per CDR3 protein. The sample lists some 790,000 distinct CDR3 sequences; around 28% were seen once. Sequences were obtained from blood. The receptors stem from a woman aged 80 or older in good health.

Comments on this clonotype: This may be a read error: a much more frequent sequence differs by one nucleotide. The chain is built from TRBV5-1 and TRBJ2-3; no reliable D call. Germline V CDR1 and CDR2: SGHRS, YFSETQ. The CDR3 totals 14 residues. The germline V and J ends were trimmed by 3 bases and 2 bases, with 10 bases remaining between them. CDR3 residues: CASSSAENTDTQYF. DNA for the CDR3: TGCGCCAGCAGCTCGGCTGAGAACACAGATACGCAGTATTTT.

The chain couples TRBV20-1 to TRBJ2-3, with D perhaps assigned TRBD1 or TRBD2 (6 bases each). The CDR3 is made up of 17 amino acids. The germline V gene has CDR1 DFQATT and CDR2 SNEGSKA (reference sequence). V was shortened by 6 bases and J by 2 bases, with 24 bases between the two germline ends. The CDR3 loop is CSALRSPRGPDTDTQYF. The CDR3 DNA reads as TGCAGTGCCCTCCGTTCCCCTCGGGGGCCTGACACAGATACGCAGTATTTT.

The chain employs TRBV27 and TRBJ1-2, with D hard to call. V shed 4 bases and J shed 2 bases, with 14 bases lying between them. This CDR3 region has 15 residues. The germline gives CDR1 MNHEY, CDR2 SMNVEV (reference sequence). The DNA for the CDR3 is TGTGCCAGCAGTTCGACCGGGATGGGGAACTATGGCTACACCTTC. It translates to CASSSTGMGNYGYTF.

This clonotype came up a few times. A much larger clone lies one base from this, so it may be a read error. This chain joins TRBV25-1 and TRBJ1-2; tentatively, D is TRBD1 (5 bases). V was trimmed by 8 bases and J by 6 bases, leaving 16 bases between them. Germline V CDR1 and CDR2: MGHDK, SYGVNS. The CDR3 loop spans 13 amino acids. CDR3 in DNA: TGTGCCAGCGGGGGGACGACGGGCCATGGCTACACCTTC. Encoded protein: CASGGTTGHGYTF.

This chain uses TRBV6-1 with TRBJ1-2; no clear D gene. Looked up from germline, CDR1 is MNHNS and CDR2 is SASEGT. V was pared by 3 bases and J by 4 bases, with 12 bases between. This CDR3 region has 14 residues. The CDR3 DNA reads as TGTGCCAGCAGTGATAATAACCGGATCTATGGCTACACCTTC. It yields the protein CASSDNNRIYGYTF.

This chain uses TRBV20-1 with TRBJ2-3, with D perhaps being TRBD1 or TRBD2 (5 bases each). Trimming shortened V by 7 bases and J by 0 bases, and 11 bases separated the two germline ends. CDR1 and CDR2 from the germline V gene are DFQATT and SNEGSKA (reference sequence). The CDR3 extends over 13 amino acids. CDR3 sequence: CSVRRDSTDTQYF. Written as DNA, the CDR3 is TGCAGTGTCAGAAGGGACAGCACAGATACGCAGTATTTT.

This clonotype was recorded a few times. The chain couples TRBV6-2 or TRBV6-3 to TRBJ1-5; D ambiguous. This CDR3 spans 16 amino acids. Per germline, CDR1 MNHEY and CDR2 SVGEGT. The ends were cut back, 6 bases at V and 4 bases at J, with 19 bases in the middle. The CDR3 sequence: CASSPLARLSNQPQHF. In DNA form, the CDR3 reads TGTGCCAGCAGCCCTCTGGCCAGGTTATCGAATCAGCCCCAGCATTTT.

Comments on this clonotype: This clone may be a read error of a much larger clone one base away. V is TRBV12-3 or TRBV12-4 and J is TRBJ1-6, with D maybe TRBD1 (6 bases). Trimming removed 6 bases at V and 9 bases at J, with 12 bases between. The CDR3 contains 13 residues. This CDR3 is CASRTTGSSPLHF. DNA for the CDR3: TGTGCCAGCAGAACAACAGGGAGTTCACCCCTCCACTTT.

As regards this clonotype: With a much larger clone just one base away, this may be a read error. The J gene is TRBJ2-1, the V gene TRBV7-9; D uncertain. Germline assignment: CDR1 SEHNR and CDR2 FQNEAQ (reference sequence). This CDR3 has 15 residues. Written as DNA, the CDR3 is TGTGCCGGCAGCTTAGGTTCGGGTAGGAACAATGAGCAGTTCTTC. Residues: CAGSLGSGRNNEQFF.

As regards this clonotype: This may come from a read error, since a much larger clone is one base off. The chain recombines TRBV29-1 with TRBJ1-1, with unresolved D. The CDR3 is made up of 13 amino acids. V lost 5 bases and J 1 base, leaving 11 bases between the germline ends. Germline values: CDR1 SQVTM, CDR2 ANQGSEA. The CDR3 coding sequence is TGCAGCGTTACTGCCCGCGGGAACACTGAAGCTTTCTTT. Translating it yields CSVTARGNTEAFF.